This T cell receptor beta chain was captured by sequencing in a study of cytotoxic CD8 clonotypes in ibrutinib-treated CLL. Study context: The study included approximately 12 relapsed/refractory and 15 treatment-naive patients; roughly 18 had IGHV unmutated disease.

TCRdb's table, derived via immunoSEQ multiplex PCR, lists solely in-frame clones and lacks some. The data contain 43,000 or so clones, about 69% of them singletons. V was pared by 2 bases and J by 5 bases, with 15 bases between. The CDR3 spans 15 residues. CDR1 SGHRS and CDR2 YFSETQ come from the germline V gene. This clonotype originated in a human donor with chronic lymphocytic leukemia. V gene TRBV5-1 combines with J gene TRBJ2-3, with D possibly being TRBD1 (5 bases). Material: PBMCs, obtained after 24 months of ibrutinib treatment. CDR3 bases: TGCGCCAGCAGCTTATCCCCAGGGTTTGGAGATACGCAGTATTTT. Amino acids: CASSLSPGFGDTQYF.